This entry lists 2 T cell receptor beta chains sequenced from one sample in a study of metastatic and nonmetastatic thyroid tumors. All patients were untreated before thyroid surgery. TCRdb reanalyzed the PCR reads with MiXCR. The sample yields 22,000 or so clones, less than 20% seen once. Material for sequencing was blood. Receptors originate from a female donor with papillary thyroid cancer or a benign thyroid nodule (not recorded which). Some clones in this sample may be carry-over from other donors' samples.

This clone came up many times. The V gene is TRBV15, the J gene TRBJ2-7; D call uncertain. The CDR3 is 14 amino acids. Germline CDR1 reads LNHNV; CDR2 reads YYDKDF (reference sequence). Trimming cost V 3 bases and J 5 bases, with 14 bases left between them. In DNA form, the CDR3 reads TGTGCCACCAGCAGGCTCGTCTCTGGGAACGAGCAGTACTTC. Its protein is CATSRLVSGNEQYF.

A note on this clone: Compared with germline, one end of the junction differs, possibly owing to a read error. V is TRBV6-4 and J is TRBJ1-1; no definite D call. From germline, CDR1 is MRHNA and CDR2 SNTAGT. This CDR3 spans 14 amino acids. The CDR3, as DNA: TGTGCCAGCAGTGCAAGCCACGGGATCGCTGAAGCTTTATTT. It specifies CASSASHGIAEALF.